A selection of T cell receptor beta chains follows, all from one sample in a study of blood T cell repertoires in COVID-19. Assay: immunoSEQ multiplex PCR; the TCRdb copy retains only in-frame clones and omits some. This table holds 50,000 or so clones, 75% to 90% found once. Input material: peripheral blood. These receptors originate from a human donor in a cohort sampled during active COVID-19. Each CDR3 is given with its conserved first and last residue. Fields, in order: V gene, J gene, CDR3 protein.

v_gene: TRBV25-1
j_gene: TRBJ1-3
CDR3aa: CASSEYRGNTIYF

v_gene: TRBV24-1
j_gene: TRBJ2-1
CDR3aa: CATSDPRLAGDNEQFF

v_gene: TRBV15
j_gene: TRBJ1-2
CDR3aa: CATSRTKGRSDYGYTF

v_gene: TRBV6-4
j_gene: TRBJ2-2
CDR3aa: CASSDSSTGELFF

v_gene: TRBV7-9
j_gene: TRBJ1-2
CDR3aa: CASSPLSGGNYGYTF

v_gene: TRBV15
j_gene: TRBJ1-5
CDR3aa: CATSRGDRGNQPQHF

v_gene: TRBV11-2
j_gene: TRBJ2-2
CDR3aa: CASGAGGTGELFF

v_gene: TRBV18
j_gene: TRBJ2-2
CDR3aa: CASLSDTGELFF

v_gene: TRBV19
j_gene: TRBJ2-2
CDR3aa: CASAGGGNTGELFF

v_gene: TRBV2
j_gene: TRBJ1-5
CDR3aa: CASSVQGGRQPQHF

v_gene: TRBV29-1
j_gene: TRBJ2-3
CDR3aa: CSGVHSWAASTDTQYF

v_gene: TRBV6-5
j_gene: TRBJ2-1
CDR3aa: CAIQREDYNEQFF

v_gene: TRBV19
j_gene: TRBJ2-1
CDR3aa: CASSISRGLAGPSSYNEQFF

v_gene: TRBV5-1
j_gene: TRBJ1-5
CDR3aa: CASSLDRALGQPQHF

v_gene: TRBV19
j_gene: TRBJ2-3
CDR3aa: CASSQRTGLAGGDTQYF

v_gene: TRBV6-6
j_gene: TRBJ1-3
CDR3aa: CASRGTGGYTIYF

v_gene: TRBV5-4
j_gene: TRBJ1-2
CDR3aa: CASSPRGANYGYTF

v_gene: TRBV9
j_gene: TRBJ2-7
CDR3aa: CASSVGVASYEQYF

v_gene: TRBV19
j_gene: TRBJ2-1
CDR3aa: CASSMKRGGSYNEQFF

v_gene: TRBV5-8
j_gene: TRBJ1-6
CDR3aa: CASSLRDRGLNSPLHF

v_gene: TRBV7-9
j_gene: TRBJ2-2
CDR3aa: CASSIRTSGMGELFF

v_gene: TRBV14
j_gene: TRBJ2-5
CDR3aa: CASSQGAGGHKTQYF

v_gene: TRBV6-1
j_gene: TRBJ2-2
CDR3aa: CASSERREDTGELFF

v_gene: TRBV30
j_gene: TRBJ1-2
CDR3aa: CAWRGQGNYGYTF

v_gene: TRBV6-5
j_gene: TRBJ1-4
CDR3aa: CASSKTGSLEKLFF

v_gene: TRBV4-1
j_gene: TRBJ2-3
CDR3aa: CASSQAILAGESTDTQYF

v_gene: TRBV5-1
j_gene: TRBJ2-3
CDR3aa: CASSTGTGGISTDTQYF

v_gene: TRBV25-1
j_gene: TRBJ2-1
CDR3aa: CASFQQENEQFF

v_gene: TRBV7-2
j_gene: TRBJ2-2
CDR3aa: CASSLFPSRLAETGELFF